The next 24 T cell receptor beta chains were all read from a single sample in a study of Graves' ophthalmopathy and Graves' hyperthyroidism. Amplified TCR beta CDR3 regions were obtained using RNA transcripts as template. RT-PCR with HTBI primers came first, then second-round multiplex PCR. TCRdb used MiXCR to reprocess the multiplex PCR reads, holding one entry per CDR3 protein. The table lists around 1,000,000 distinct CDR3 sequences, about 38% of them singletons. The sequenced sample consisted of peripheral blood or thyroid tissue (not recorded which). The receptor source for this set is an adult man with Graves' hyperthyroidism.

This clonotype was recorded a few times. The rearrangement links TRBV6-5 to TRBJ2-7, with a possible D match to TRBD2 (5 bases). Trimming shortened V by 0 bases and J by 3 bases, and 15 bases separated the two germline ends. The length of the CDR3 is 16 residues. Germline V gives CDR1 MNHEY, CDR2 SVGAGI. CDR3 in DNA: TGTGCCAGCAGTTACTCTGTGCTAGCCCCGGACTACGAGCAGTACTTC. Residues: CASSYSVLAPDYEQYF.

This clonotype came up many times. The chain joins TRBV20-1 to TRBJ2-7, with unresolved D. The CDR3 loop spans 13 amino acids. Germline V CDR1 and CDR2: DFQATT, SNEGSKA (reference sequence). V dropped 6 bases and J dropped 6 bases, with 18 bases sitting between them. CDR3 in amino acids: CSASRPGGIEQYF. CDR3 DNA: TGCAGTGCATCCCGTCCGGGTGGGATCGAGCAGTACTTC.

The V and J genes are TRBV29-1 and TRBJ2-6, with TRBD1 matching over 8 bases. The CDR3 runs to 15 residues. Germline V gene sequence: CDR1 SQVTM, CDR2 ANQGSEA. The CDR3 loop reads CRRGTGGPGANVLTF. CDR3 DNA sequence: TGCAGGCGAGGAACAGGGGGGCCTGGGGCCAACGTCCTGACTTTC.

This chain joins TRBV2 and TRBJ1-2; D remains unclear. The CDR3 length is 13 residues. Looked up from germline, CDR1 is SNHLY and CDR2 is FYNNEI. Deletions cut 6 bases from V and 4 bases from J, with 12 bases between. The CDR3 bases are TGTGCCAGCAGCCGTACAGATACCTATGGCTACACCTTC. It yields the protein CASSRTDTYGYTF.

The CDR3 nucleotides read TGTGCCTGGGGGACGGATAATGAAAAACTGTTTTTT. Amino acids: CAWGTDNEKLFF. The chain recombines TRBV30 with TRBJ1-4; D is possibly TRBD1 (5 bases). The germline CDR1 and CDR2 sequences are GTSNPN and SVGIG (reference sequence). The CDR3 has 12 residues. The V end was cut by 5 bases, the J end by 4 bases, with 8 bases between.

This clonotype has only one observation. The chain carries TRBV29-1 and TRBJ1-2; D is perhaps TRBD1 (6 bases). V was clipped by 7 bases and J by 4 bases, with 34 bases between them. Germline CDR1 and CDR2: SQVTM and ANQGSEA. This CDR3 is built from 19 residues. The CDR3 is CSAKTGGPYEQESRYGYTF. The CDR3 nucleotides are TGCAGCGCGAAGACAGGAGGCCCCTACGAGCAGGAATCTCGCTATGGCTACACCTTC.

This rearrangement joins TRBV6-5 to TRBJ2-2; 8 positions match TRBD1. Germline V gives CDR1 MNHEY, CDR2 SVGAGI. The CDR3 runs 17 residues. After removal of 2 bases from V and 1 base from J, the junction contained 6 bases not matched to a gene. The CDR3 bases are TGTGCCAGCAGTTACGCGACAGGGGCGAGGAACACCGGGGAGCTGTTTTTT. It yields the protein CASSYATGARNTGELFF.

The chain combines TRBV9 with TRBJ2-5; D call uncertain. Deletions cut 0 bases from V and 5 bases from J, with 11 bases between. The CDR3 loop spans 14 amino acids. Germline lookup yields CDR1 SGDLS and CDR2 YYNGEE. CDR3 DNA sequence: TGTGCCAGCAGCGTAGCTCCCGCGTTGGAGACCCAGTACTTC. It specifies CASSVAPALETQYF.

This rearrangement joins TRBV20-1 to TRBJ2-7, with D tentatively TRBD2 (7 bases). Germline V gene lookup returns CDR1 DFQATT and CDR2 SNEGSKA (reference sequence). V was shortened by 3 bases and J by 7 bases, with 19 bases between the two germline ends. The CDR3 covers 14 residues. The CDR3 bases are TGCAGTGCTAGTGGGGGGGCAGCGACGGGGGAGCAGTACTTC. It translates to CSASGGAATGEQYF.

This clonotype was detected only once. The rearrangement uses TRBV7-9 and TRBJ2-6; 11 bases agree with TRBD1. V was pared by 4 bases and J by 1 base, with 6 bases of the junction left unmatched. The CDR3 runs to 18 residues. From germline, CDR1 is SEHNR and CDR2 FQNEAQ (reference sequence). CDR3 DNA: TGTGCCAGCAGCTCCCATGGGACAGGGGGATCTGGGGCCAACGTCCTGACTTTC. Protein sequence: CASSSHGTGGSGANVLTF.

This chain uses TRBV9 with TRBJ1-2; D is unresolved. The germline V and J ends were trimmed by 2 bases and 4 bases, with 12 bases remaining between them. Germline V gene sequence: CDR1 SGDLS, CDR2 YYNGEE. There are 14 residues in the CDR3. CDR3: CASSVLEGPYGYTF. CDR3 DNA sequence: TGTGCCAGCAGCGTCCTCGAAGGCCCCTATGGCTACACCTTC.

V gene TRBV7-3 combines with J gene TRBJ1-2, with D tentatively TRBD1 (5 bases). The CDR3 is 13 residues long. Looked up from germline, CDR1 is SGHTA and CDR2 is FQGTGA. Deletions cut 3 bases from V and 8 bases from J, with 13 bases between. CDR3 protein: CASSFTGLEGYTF. The CDR3 DNA reads as TGTGCCAGCAGCTTCACAGGATTAGAAGGCTACACCTTC.

This clonotype was observed at least ten times. The chain couples TRBV20-1 to TRBJ2-7, with unresolved D. CDR3 length equals 14 residues. Germline V gene lookup returns CDR1 DFQATT and CDR2 SNEGSKA (reference sequence). Trimming shortened V by 3 bases and J by 1 base, and 13 bases separated the two germline ends. CDR3 sequence reads: CSARHAGKSYEQYF. The DNA of the CDR3 is TGCAGTGCTAGGCACGCTGGAAAATCCTACGAGCAGTACTTC.

This clonotype has ten or more counts. The chain carries TRBV19 and TRBJ1-5; a possible D gene is TRBD1 (6 bases). CDR3 size: 15 residues. Trimming stripped 4 bases from V and 2 bases from J, with 12 bases between. Germline V gives CDR1 LNHDA, CDR2 SQIVND (reference sequence). The CDR3, as DNA: TGTGCCAGTAGTAACAGGGTCGTCGGCAATCAGCCCCAGCATTTT. Protein: CASSNRVVGNQPQHF.

Only a few counts were recorded for this clonotype. The chain employs TRBV30 and TRBJ1-3, with D uncertain. The CDR3 has 14 residues. CDR1 is GTSNPN, CDR2 SVGIG, per germline (reference sequence). V dropped 3 bases and J dropped 1 base, with 10 bases sitting between them. The CDR3 coding sequence is TGTGCCTGGAGACTAGCGGGTTCTGGAAACACCATATATTTT. Encoded protein: CAWRLAGSGNTIYF. The variable domain in full, completed from reference TRBV30 and TRBJ1-3, reads SQTIHQWPATLVQPVGSPLSLECTVEGTSNPNLYWYRQAAGRGLQLLFYSVGIGQISSEVPQNLSASRPQDRQFILSSKKLLLSDSGFYLCAWRLAGSGNTIYFGEGSWLTVV.

This clonotype was observed at least ten times. This chain connects TRBV20-1 to TRBJ1-1; D gene unclear. Trimming took 4 bases from V and 5 from J, leaving 11 bases between them. CDR1 DFQATT and CDR2 SNEGSKA come from the germline V gene (reference sequence). The CDR3 is 12 amino acids. CDR3 region: CSANTEGTEAFF. The CDR3, as DNA: TGCAGTGCTAACACGGAGGGAACTGAAGCTTTCTTT.

This chain uses TRBV7-2 with TRBJ2-2; D is undetermined. Germline lookup yields CDR1 SGHTA and CDR2 FQGNSA. The CDR3 is 16 residues long. The V and J ends lost 8 bases and 1 base respectively, with 17 bases between them. CDR3 protein: CASPSASSLNTGELFF. The CDR3 coding sequence is TGTGCCAGCCCCAGCGCCAGCAGCTTGAACACCGGGGAGCTGTTTTTT.

Only a few counts were recorded for this clonotype. This chain joins TRBV2 and TRBJ1-2; 7 bases agree with TRBD1. The CDR3 has 13 residues. The V gene end was trimmed by 11 bases and the J gene end by 0 bases; junction bases not matched to a gene: 6. CDR1 and CDR2 (germline): SNHLY, FYNNEI. In DNA, the CDR3 is TGTGCCGGGGCCGGGACAGCTAACTATGGCTACACCTTC. It translates to CAGAGTANYGYTF.

The sample holds a few counts of this clonotype. V and J are TRBV7-2 and TRBJ2-7, with 7 bases that match TRBD2. V lost 5 bases to trimming and J lost 3 bases; unmatched junction nucleotides: 16. Germline V gene sequence: CDR1 SGHTA, CDR2 FQGNSA. The CDR3 is 17 residues long. CDR3 sequence reads: CASSQVGRAGEGYEQYF. As DNA, the CDR3 is TGTGCCAGCAGCCAAGTTGGGCGGGCGGGAGAGGGCTACGAGCAGTACTTC.

The V and J genes are TRBV2 and TRBJ2-5; D is unclear. Germline loops: CDR1 SNHLY, CDR2 FYNNEI. The CDR3 runs 14 residues. The V end lost 3 bases, the J end lost 5 bases, and 13 bases lay between the germline ends. The CDR3 DNA is TGTGCCAGCAGTGAGGGAATAGCTCGCGAGACCCAGTACTTC. Translation gives CASSEGIARETQYF.

This chain uses TRBV7-2 with TRBJ2-5, with 11 bases matching TRBD2. J was trimmed by 5 bases and V by 4 bases; bases with no gene match: 12. Germline CDR1 is SGHTA and CDR2 is FQGNSA. This CDR3 contains 17 residues. The CDR3 DNA reads TGTGCCAGCAGCTCAACGCTAGCGGGGGGTAAGAGGGAGACCCAGTACTTC. Its protein product is CASSSTLAGGKRETQYF.

This clonotype was recorded many times. V and J are TRBV9 and TRBJ2-7, with TRBD2 identical over 9 bases. From germline, CDR1 is SGDLS and CDR2 YYNGEE. The ends lost 0 bases at V and 4 bases at J; junction bases unmatched: 5. The CDR3 is 15 residues long. CDR3 DNA: TGTGCCAGCAGCGTAGGGTCTAGCGGGGATTACGAGCAGTACTTC. Translating gives CASSVGSSGDYEQYF.

There are many counts of this clonotype. The chain has TRBV7-9 and TRBJ2-5; TRBD1 matches at 7 bases. CDR3 length: 14 amino acids. With 4 bases clipped from V and 1 base from J, the junction kept 3 bases outside the gene matches. Per germline, CDR1 SEHNR and CDR2 FQNEAQ (reference sequence). CDR3 loop: CASSYRQGQETQYF. In DNA form, the CDR3 reads TGTGCCAGCAGCTACAGACAGGGCCAAGAGACCCAGTACTTC. Complete variable domain (other parts from reference TRBV7-9 and TRBJ2-5): DTGVSQNPRHKITKRGQNVTFRCDPISEHNRLYWYRQTLGQGPEFLTYFQNEAQLEKSRLLSDRFSAERPKGSFSTLEIQRTEQGDSAMYLCASSYRQGQETQYFGPGTRLLVL.

V usage is TRBV28 and J usage is TRBJ1-1; D is unclear. The V gene lost 5 bases and the J gene lost 5 bases, with 15 bases spanning the gap. Looked up from germline, CDR1 is MDHEN and CDR2 is SYDVKM. This CDR3 has 14 amino acids. This CDR3 reads CASSPLTAGTEAFF. CDR3 DNA: TGTGCCAGCAGTCCCCTCACAGCGGGGACTGAAGCTTTCTTT.